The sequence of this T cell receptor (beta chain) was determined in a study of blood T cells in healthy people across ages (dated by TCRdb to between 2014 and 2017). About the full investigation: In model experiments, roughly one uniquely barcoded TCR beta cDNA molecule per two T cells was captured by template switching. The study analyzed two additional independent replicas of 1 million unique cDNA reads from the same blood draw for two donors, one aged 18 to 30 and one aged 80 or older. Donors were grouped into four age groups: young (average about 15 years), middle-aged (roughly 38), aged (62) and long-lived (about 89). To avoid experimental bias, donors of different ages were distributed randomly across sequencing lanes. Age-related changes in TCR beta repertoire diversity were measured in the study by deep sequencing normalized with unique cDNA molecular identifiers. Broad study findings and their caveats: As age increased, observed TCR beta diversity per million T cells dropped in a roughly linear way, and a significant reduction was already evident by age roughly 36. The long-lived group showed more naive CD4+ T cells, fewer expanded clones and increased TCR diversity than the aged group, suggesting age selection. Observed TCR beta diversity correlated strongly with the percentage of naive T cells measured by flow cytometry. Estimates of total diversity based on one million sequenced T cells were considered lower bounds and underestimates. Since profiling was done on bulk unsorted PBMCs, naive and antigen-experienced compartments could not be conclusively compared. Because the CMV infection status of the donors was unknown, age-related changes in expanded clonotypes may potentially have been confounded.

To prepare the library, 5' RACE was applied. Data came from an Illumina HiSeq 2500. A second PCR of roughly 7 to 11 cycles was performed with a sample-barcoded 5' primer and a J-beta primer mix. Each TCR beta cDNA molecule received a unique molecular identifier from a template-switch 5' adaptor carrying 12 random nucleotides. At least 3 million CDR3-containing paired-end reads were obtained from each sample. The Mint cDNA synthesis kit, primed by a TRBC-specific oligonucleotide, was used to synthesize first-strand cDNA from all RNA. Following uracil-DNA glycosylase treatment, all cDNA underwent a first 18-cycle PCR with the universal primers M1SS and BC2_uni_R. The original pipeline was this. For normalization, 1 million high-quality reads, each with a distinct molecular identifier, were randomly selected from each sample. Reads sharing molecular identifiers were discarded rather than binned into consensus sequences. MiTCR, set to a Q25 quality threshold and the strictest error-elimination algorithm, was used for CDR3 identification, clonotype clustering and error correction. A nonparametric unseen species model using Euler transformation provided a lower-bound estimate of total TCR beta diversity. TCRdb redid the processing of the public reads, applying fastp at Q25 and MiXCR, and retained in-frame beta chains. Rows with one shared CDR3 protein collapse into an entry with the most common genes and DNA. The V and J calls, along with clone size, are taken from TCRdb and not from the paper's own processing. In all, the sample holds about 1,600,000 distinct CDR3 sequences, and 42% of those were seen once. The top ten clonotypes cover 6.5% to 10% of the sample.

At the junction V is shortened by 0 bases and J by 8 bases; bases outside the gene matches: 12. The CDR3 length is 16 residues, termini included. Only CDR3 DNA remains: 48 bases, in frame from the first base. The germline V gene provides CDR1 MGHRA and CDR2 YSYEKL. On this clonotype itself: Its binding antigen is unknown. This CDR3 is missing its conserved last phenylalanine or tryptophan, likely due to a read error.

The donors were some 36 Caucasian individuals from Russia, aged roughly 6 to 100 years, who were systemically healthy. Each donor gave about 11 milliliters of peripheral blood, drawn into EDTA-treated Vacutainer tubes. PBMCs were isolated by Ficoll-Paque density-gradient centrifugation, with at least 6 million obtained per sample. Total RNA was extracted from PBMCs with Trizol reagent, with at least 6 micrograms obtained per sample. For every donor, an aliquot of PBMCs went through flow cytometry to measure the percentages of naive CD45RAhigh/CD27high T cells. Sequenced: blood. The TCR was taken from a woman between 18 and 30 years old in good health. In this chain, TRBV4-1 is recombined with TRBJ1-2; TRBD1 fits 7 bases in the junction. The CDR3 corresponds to CASSQDLSGGSGGYTS. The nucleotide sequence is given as TGCGCCAGCAGCCAAGATCTCTCAGGGGGGAGCGGAGGCTACACCTCC.